This TCR beta chain derives from a study of cytomegalovirus exposure and HLA in healthy donors. Findings of the study overall: Rarity marked most TCR sequences, yet some public TCRs occurred in many donors.

Measured with immunoSEQ multiplex PCR; TCRdb has only the in-frame clones, and not every one. The sample records over 150,000 clones, 70% to 90% being singletons. With respect to this clone: Its antigen is not known.

Germline CDR1 SGHTA, CDR2 FQGNSA. V lost 5 bases and J lost 4; bases outside the gene matches: 8. The length of the CDR3 is 15 residues. This clonotype originated in a woman aged 18-29 years in good health and CMV-seronegative. Input material: PBMCs. The rearrangement links TRBV7-2 to TRBJ1-2; 9 bases are shared with TRBD1. The CDR3 loop reads CASSPASGQGYGYTF. Here the CDR3 DNA reads TGTGCCAGCAGCCCCGCTTCGGGACAGGGCTATGGCTACACCTTC.